This TCR beta chain derives from a study of T cell repertoires in cytomegalovirus infection. Study details: HLA-B-restricted CMV epitopes that are well studied, plus recently identified HLA-C-restricted ones, were used by the study. Carrying CMV and the relevant HLA type showed in public TCR beta signatures.

With regard to this clonotype: Its antigen is still unknown.

V lost 3 bases, J lost 3 bases, and 7 bases stayed unmatched. CDR3 length: 15 residues. The study, taken as a whole, reports: The study found HLA-C-restricted CMV-specific TCR beta clonotypes dominating the ex vivo response.

TCRdb processed the reads anew with MiXCR; each CDR3 protein has one entry. The table includes 400,000 to 600,000 distinct CDR3 sequences, about 42% detected once. The TCR sequence derives from a human donor in good health (CMV status not recorded). Some clones in this sample may be carry-over from other donors' samples. This chain connects TRBV12-3 or TRBV12-4 to TRBJ2-7; 8 nucleotides match TRBD1. The specimen comprised cultured PBMCs, sampled from culture after CMV antigen stimulation. CDR3 loop: CASSLLGGQGYEQYF. CDR3 bases: TGTGCCAGCAGTTTGCTGGGCGGACAGGGCTACGAGCAGTACTTC.